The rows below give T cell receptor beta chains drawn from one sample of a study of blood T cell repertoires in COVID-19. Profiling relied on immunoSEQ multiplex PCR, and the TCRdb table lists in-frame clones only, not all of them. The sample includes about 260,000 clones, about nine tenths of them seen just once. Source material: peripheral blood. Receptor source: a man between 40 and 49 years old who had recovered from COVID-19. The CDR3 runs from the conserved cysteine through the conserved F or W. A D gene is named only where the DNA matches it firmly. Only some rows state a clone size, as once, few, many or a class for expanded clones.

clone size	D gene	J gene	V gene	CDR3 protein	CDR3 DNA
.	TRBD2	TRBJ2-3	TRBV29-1	CSVPGLAGGRRSTDTQYF	TGCAGCGTCCCCGGACTAGCGGGGGGACGTCGAAGCACAGATACGCAGTATTTT
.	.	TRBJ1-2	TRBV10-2	CASTDQYPNYGYTF	TGCGCCAGCACTGATCAGTACCCTAACTATGGCTACACCTTC
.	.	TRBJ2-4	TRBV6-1	CASSEARGGLNIQYF	TGTGCCAGCAGTGAAGCTCGAGGGGGATTAAACATTCAGTACTTC
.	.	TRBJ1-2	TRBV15	CATRSGQGYYGYTF	TGTGCCACCAGGTCGGGTCAGGGGTACTATGGCTACACCTTC
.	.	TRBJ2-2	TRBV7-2	CASSLGWGANTGELFF	TGTGCCAGCAGCTTAGGGTGGGGAGCGAACACCGGGGAGCTGTTTTTT
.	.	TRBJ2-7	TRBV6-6	CASSLVGWGDEQYF	TGTGCCAGCAGCCTAGTGGGGTGGGGGGACGAGCAGTACTTC
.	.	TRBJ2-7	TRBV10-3	CAISDNTYEQYF	TGTGCCATCAGCGACAATACCTACGAGCAGTACTTC
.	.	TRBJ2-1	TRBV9	CASSVGEGGTYNEQFF	TGTGCCAGCAGCGTCGGAGAGGGGGGGACCTACAATGAGCAGTTCTTC
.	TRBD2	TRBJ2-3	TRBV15	CATSRDLVSGSGIKLNTQYF	TGTGCCACCAGCAGAGATCTAGTTAGTGGTAGCGGGATAAAATTAAATACGCAGTATTTT
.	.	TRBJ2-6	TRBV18	CASSRQSSGANVLTF	TGTGCCAGCTCACGACAGAGCTCTGGGGCCAACGTCCTGACTTTC
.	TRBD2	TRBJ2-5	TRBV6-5	CASSRSRGVTQYF	TGTGCCAGCAGTAGGTCTCGGGGGGTAACCCAGTACTTC
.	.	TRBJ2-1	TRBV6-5	CASRGSLSSYNEQFF	TGTGCCAGCAGGGGGAGCCTGAGCTCCTACAATGAGCAGTTCTTC
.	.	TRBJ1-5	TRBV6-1	CASSDRDQPQHF	TGTGCCAGCAGTGACAGGGATCAGCCCCAGCATTTT
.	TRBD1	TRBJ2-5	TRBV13	CASNRGQIQETQYF	TGTGCCAGCAATAGGGGGCAGATCCAAGAGACCCAGTACTTC
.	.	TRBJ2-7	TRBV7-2	CASSSGQGGWQRSYEQYF	TGTGCCAGCAGCTCCGGACAGGGAGGGTGGCAAAGGTCCTACGAGCAGTACTTC
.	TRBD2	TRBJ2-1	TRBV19	CASKGRARINEQFF	TGTGCCAGTAAAGGGAGGGCCAGAATTAATGAGCAGTTCTTC
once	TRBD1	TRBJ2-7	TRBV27	CASGTGPPSYEQYF	TGTGCCAGCGGGACAGGGCCCCCTTCCTACGAGCAGTACTTC
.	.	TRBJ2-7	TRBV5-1	CASSQGGTYEQYF	TGCGCCAGCAGCCAAGGCGGGACCTACGAGCAGTACTTC
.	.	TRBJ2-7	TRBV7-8	CASSPRPSVYEQYF	TGTGCCAGCAGCCCGAGGCCTAGCGTCTACGAGCAGTACTTC
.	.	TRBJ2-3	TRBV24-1	CATSDRTAQGDTQYF	TGTGCCACCAGTGATAGGACAGCGCAGGGAGATACGCAGTATTTT
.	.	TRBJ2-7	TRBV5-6	CASSLTHYEQYF	TGTGCCAGCAGCTTAACTCACTACGAGCAGTACTTC
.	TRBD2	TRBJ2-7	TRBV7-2	CASSLAGAGGQNEQYF	TGTGCCAGCAGCTTAGCAGGAGCGGGGGGGCAGAACGAGCAGTACTTC
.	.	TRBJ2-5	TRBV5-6	CASSPGTRDQETQYF	TGTGCCAGCAGCCCCGGGACACGGGACCAAGAGACCCAGTACTTC
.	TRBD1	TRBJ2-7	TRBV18	CASSAGQGTYEQYF	TGTGCCAGCTCCGCCGGACAGGGAACCTACGAGCAGTACTTC
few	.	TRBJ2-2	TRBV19	CASSTPEGAGELFF	TGTGCCAGTAGTACCCCCGAGGGGGCCGGGGAGCTGTTTTTT
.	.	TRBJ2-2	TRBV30	CAWTPGTGELFF	TGTGCCTGGACGCCGGGAACGGGGGAGCTGTTTTTT
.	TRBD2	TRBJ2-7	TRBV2	CASSVGGGSYEQYF	TGTGCCAGCAGTGTAGGCGGGGGCTCCTACGAGCAGTACTTC
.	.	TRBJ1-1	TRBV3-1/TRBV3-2	CASSQDGRGNTEAFF	TGTGCCAGCAGCCAAGACGGGAGGGGGAACACTGAAGCTTTCTTT
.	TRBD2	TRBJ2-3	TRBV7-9	CASRTLGGGGLGTDTQYF	TGTGCCAGCAGAACCCTGGGTGGCGGGGGGCTGGGTACAGATACGCAGTATTTT
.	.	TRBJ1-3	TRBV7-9	CASSLAMAVVGNTIYF	TGTGCCAGCAGCTTAGCGATGGCAGTTGTTGGAAACACCATATATTTT
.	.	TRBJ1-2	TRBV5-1	CASSLGAGWAYGYTF	TGCGCCAGCAGCTTGGGAGCAGGATGGGCTTATGGCTACACCTTC
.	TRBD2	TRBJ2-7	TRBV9	CASSLPWRTSGPRSSYEQYF	TGTGCCAGCAGCCTACCTTGGAGGACTAGCGGACCAAGGAGCTCCTACGAGCAGTACTTC
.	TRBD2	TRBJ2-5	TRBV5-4	CASSPGTSGGAGTQYF	TGTGCCAGCAGCCCCGGGACTAGCGGGGGGGCTGGGACCCAGTACTTC
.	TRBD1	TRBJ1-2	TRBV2	CASSRTGNYGYTF	TGTGCCAGCAGCCGGACAGGGAACTATGGCTACACCTTC
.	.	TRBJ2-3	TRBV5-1	CASSPSVADTQYF	TGCGCCAGCAGCCCCTCAGTGGCAGATACGCAGTATTTT
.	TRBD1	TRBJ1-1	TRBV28	CATLRGMNTEAFF	TGTGCCACCCTCAGGGGGATGAACACTGAAGCTTTCTTT
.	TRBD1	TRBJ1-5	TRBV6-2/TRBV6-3	CASSYSKQGNNQPQHF	TGTGCCAGCAGTTACTCGAAACAGGGGAATAATCAGCCCCAGCATTTT
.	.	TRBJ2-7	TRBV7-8	CASSPQRGSEQYF	TGTGCCAGCAGCCCCCAGAGAGGGTCCGAGCAGTACTTC
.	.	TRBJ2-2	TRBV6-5	CASSYVRNTGELFF	TGTGCCAGCAGTTACGTTAGGAACACCGGGGAGCTGTTTTTT
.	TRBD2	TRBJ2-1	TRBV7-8	CASSLASAGGPNEQFF	TGTGCCAGCAGCTTAGCCTCAGCGGGAGGGCCTAATGAGCAGTTCTTC
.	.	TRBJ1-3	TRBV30	CAWSLTAGNTIYF	TGTGCCTGGAGTTTGACAGCCGGAAACACCATATATTTT
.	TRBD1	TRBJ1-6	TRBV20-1	CSASLGQHSPLHF	TGCAGTGCTAGTTTGGGACAGCATTCACCCCTCCACTTT
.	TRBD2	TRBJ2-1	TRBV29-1	CSVGGGLAGRNEQFF	TGCAGCGTTGGCGGAGGGCTAGCGGGAAGGAATGAGCAGTTCTTC